The 27 T cell receptor beta chains in this list originate from one sample, sequenced in a study of T cell repertoires in cytomegalovirus infection. The antigens of these receptors remain unknown. One entry per CDR3 protein, called by TCRdb with MiXCR from the reads. The sample carries around 300,000 distinct CDR3 sequences, approximately 25% recorded once. Sequences were derived from cultured PBMCs, sampled from culture after CMV antigen stimulation. The receptors originated from a human donor in good health (CMV status not recorded). Some clones in this sample may be carry-over from other donors' samples.

V gene TRBV9 combines with J gene TRBJ2-7, with D perhaps TRBD1 (6 bases). V was cut by 1 base and J by 7 bases, with 18 bases left in between. The CDR3 contains 15 residues. Germline assignment: CDR1 SGDLS and CDR2 YYNGEE. The DNA for the CDR3 is TGTGCCAGCAGCGTAAACTCGTTCAGGGGTGAAGAGCAGTACTTC. Amino acid sequence: CASSVNSFRGEEQYF.

The genes are TRBV6-5 and TRBJ2-5, with 7 bases identical to TRBD1. The CDR3 runs to 14 residues. Per germline, CDR1 MNHEY and CDR2 SVGAGI. With V trimmed by 6 bases and J by 4 bases, 8 bases remained unmatched. The CDR3 loop is CASSEDRVAETQYF. In DNA form, the CDR3 reads TGTGCCAGCAGCGAAGACAGGGTTGCAGAGACCCAGTACTTC.

This clonotype came up a few times. The J gene is TRBJ2-7, the V gene TRBV6-5; 10 nucleotides align to TRBD2. CDR1 and CDR2 (germline): MNHEY, SVGAGI. The ends lost 6 bases at V and 6 bases at J; junction bases unmatched: 8. The CDR3 runs 14 residues. DNA for the CDR3: TGTGCCAGCAGACCTAGCGGGAGTCGGGGCGAGCAGTACGTC. It translates to CASRPSGSRGEQYV.

This clonotype was counted a few times. V usage is TRBV6-5 and J usage is TRBJ2-1, with TRBD2 matching 8 bases. Germline CDR1 and CDR2: MNHEY and SVGAGI. This CDR3 contains 17 residues. The V and J ends lost 4 bases and 2 bases, in that order; junction bases with no gene match: 10. The CDR3 region is CASSFPVAGSTYNEQFF. The CDR3 DNA sequence: TGTGCCAGCAGTTTTCCTGTAGCGGGAAGCACCTACAATGAGCAGTTCTTC.

The chain links TRBV19 to TRBJ2-5; TRBD2 is a possible D gene (5 bases). V was clipped by 3 bases and J by 2 bases, with 10 bases between them. This CDR3 is 14 amino acids long. Germline V gene data show CDR1 as LNHDA and CDR2 as SQIVND (reference sequence). The CDR3 loop is CASSIFGRQETQYF. The CDR3 DNA sequence: TGTGCCAGTAGTATTTTTGGGAGACAAGAGACCCAGTACTTC.

This clonotype has more than one count but fewer than ten. V gene TRBV6-2 or TRBV6-3 combines with J gene TRBJ2-5; 10 bases map to TRBD2. V trimming: 7 bases; J trimming: 2 bases; junction bases outside the gene matches: 4. The CDR3 is made up of 14 amino acids. Germline V gene data show CDR1 as MNHEY and CDR2 as SVGEGT. The CDR3 loop reads CASTWTSGQETQYF. The CDR3 bases are TGTGCCAGCACCTGGACTAGCGGACAAGAGACCCAGTACTTC.

The chain couples TRBV11-2 to TRBJ2-1, with 10 bases identical to TRBD2. This CDR3 is built from 18 residues. V shed 4 bases, J shed 4 bases, and the junction held 13 bases outside the gene matches. CDR1 is SGHAT and CDR2 is FQNNGV in the germline V gene. The CDR3 bases are TGTGCCAGCAGCTCAAGGTGGATCAAGCGGGAGGGGTACAATGAGCAGTTCTTC. Protein: CASSSRWIKREGYNEQFF.

The chain employs TRBV15 and TRBJ2-5; 8 nucleotides match TRBD2. Germline lookup yields CDR1 LNHNV and CDR2 YYDKDF (reference sequence). V shed 2 bases and J 4 bases; nucleotides not matched to a gene: 6. The CDR3 spans 15 residues. The CDR3, as DNA: TGTGCCACCAGCAGACAAGCGGGGGACTCAGAGACCCAGTACTTC. Translated: CATSRQAGDSETQYF.

This clonotype has only a few counts. The chain joins TRBV12-3 or TRBV12-4 to TRBJ2-1, with TRBD2 as a possible D gene (7 bases). This CDR3 comprises 17 residues. V shed 2 bases and J shed 1 base, with 15 bases lying between them. CDR3 nucleotides: TGTGCCAGCAGTTTACGGCGGGGGCCTGATTCCTACAATGAGCAGTTCTTC. This sequence encodes CASSLRRGPDSYNEQFF.

V gene TRBV19 combines with J gene TRBJ2-2; TRBD1 is a possible D gene (7 bases). The CDR3 is 14 residues long. Germline V gene lookup returns CDR1 LNHDA and CDR2 SQIVND (reference sequence). Trimming stripped 6 bases from V and 8 bases from J, with 16 bases between. CDR3 residues: CASSQGGIWGELFF. For the CDR3, the DNA is TGTGCCAGTAGCCAGGGGGGTATCTGGGGGGAGCTGTTTTTT. The full variable domain, with the rest looked up from reference TRBV19 and TRBJ2-2, is DGGITQSPKYLFRKEGQNVTLSCEQNLNHDAMYWYRQDPGQGLRLIYYSQIVNDFQKGDIAEGYSVSREKKESFPLTVTSAQKNPTAFYLCASSQGGIWGELFFGEGSRLTVL.

The CDR3, as DNA: TGTGCCAGCAGTTACCCCGACCTTTATACAGGGATGGGGTACGAGCAGTACTTC. This translates into CASSYPDLYTGMGYEQYF. V and J are TRBV6-6 and TRBJ2-7, with D perhaps TRBD1 (6 bases). Germline assignment: CDR1 MNHNY and CDR2 SVGAGI (reference sequence). CDR3 size: 18 residues. V was clipped by 2 bases and J by 4 bases, with 24 bases between them.

This clonotype showed up just a few times. CDR3 nucleotides: TGCAGCGCCCAGGGGGAGAGAGACGGGCAGCAAGAGACCCAGTACTTC. Translating it yields CSAQGERDGQQETQYF. The rearrangement uses TRBV29-1 and TRBJ2-5; 7 nucleotides agree with TRBD1. CDR3 length: 16 amino acids. With 7 bases clipped from V and 2 bases from J, the junction kept 16 bases outside the gene matches. Germline CDR1 is SQVTM and CDR2 is ANQGSEA.

V gene TRBV15 combines with J gene TRBJ2-2, with D unclear. Germline V CDR1 and CDR2: LNHNV, YYDKDF (reference sequence). This CDR3 contains 14 residues. Trimming removed 6 bases at V and 1 base at J, with 9 bases between. CDR3: CATRGRQNTGELFF. CDR3 nucleotide sequence: TGTGCCACCAGGGGAAGACAGAACACCGGGGAGCTGTTTTTT.

The V gene is TRBV7-2, the J gene TRBJ2-7, with D perhaps matching TRBD1 or TRBD2 (5 bases each). V dropped 5 bases and J dropped 1 base, with 12 bases sitting between them. Per the germline V gene, CDR1 is SGHTA and CDR2 is FQGNSA. The CDR3 contains 14 residues. CDR3 sequence reads: CASSPVGPSYEQYF. CDR3 nucleotide sequence: TGTGCCAGCAGCCCTGTGGGACCTTCCTACGAGCAGTACTTC.

A few counts support this clonotype. J is TRBJ2-6 and V is TRBV6-6; the D gene is possibly TRBD1 (6 bases). Trimming took 0 bases from V and 4 from J, leaving 13 bases between them. Germline V CDR1 and CDR2: MNHNY, SVGAGI (reference sequence). CDR3 size: 17 residues. The CDR3 nucleotides read TGTGCCAGCAGTTACTCGAATCAGGGGCCGGGGGCCAACGTCCTGACTTTC. This translates into CASSYSNQGPGANVLTF.

This clonotype was detected a few times. The V and J genes are TRBV7-9 and TRBJ2-5, with D perhaps being TRBD1 or TRBD2 (7 bases each). This CDR3 has 16 residues. The V and J ends lost 5 bases and 4 bases respectively, with 20 bases between them. CDR1 SEHNR and CDR2 FQNEAQ come from the germline V gene (reference sequence). CDR3 amino acids: CASSIRQGAGVETQYF. The CDR3 coding sequence is TGTGCCAGCAGCATCCGACAGGGCGCGGGGGTAGAGACCCAGTACTTC. The variable domain in full, completed from reference TRBV7-9 and TRBJ2-5, reads DTGVSQNPRHKITKRGQNVTFRCDPISEHNRLYWYRQTLGQGPEFLTYFQNEAQLEKSRLLSDRFSAERPKGSFSTLEIQRTEQGDSAMYLCASSIRQGAGVETQYFGPGTRLLVL.

The genes are TRBV29-1 and TRBJ2-2; 10 nucleotides agree with TRBD2. The germline V gene has CDR1 SQVTM and CDR2 ANQGSEA. This CDR3 comprises 13 residues. Trimming at V came to 6 bases and at J to 8 bases, leaving 6 bases not matched to a gene. CDR3 DNA sequence: TGCAGCGTGCCCGGGACTAGCGCGGGGGAGCTGTTTTTT. It translates to CSVPGTSAGELFF.

This clonotype has more than one count but fewer than ten. V gene TRBV5-4 combines with J gene TRBJ2-2; D is perhaps TRBD1 (7 bases). Germline CDR1 and CDR2: SGHNT and YYREEE (reference sequence). The CDR3 runs to 15 residues. The germline V and J ends were trimmed by 2 bases and 6 bases, with 14 bases remaining between them. In nucleotides, the CDR3 is TGTGCCAGCAGCTTTGGCAGGGGGGAGGCCGGGGAGCTGTTTTTT. This gives the protein CASSFGRGEAGELFF.

The chain couples TRBV4-1 to TRBJ1-1; the D is unclear. The germline V gene encodes CDR1 MGHRA and CDR2 YSYEKL. V lost 5 bases to trimming and J lost 0 bases, with 13 bases between them. The CDR3 sequence is 15 residues long. CDR3 loop: CASSFGRHLNTEAFF. As DNA, the CDR3 is TGCGCCAGCAGCTTCGGGCGGCACTTGAACACTGAAGCTTTCTTT.

This chain uses TRBV2 with TRBJ2-1, with TRBD1 as a possible D gene (5 bases). V lost 0 bases to trimming and J lost 2 bases, with 11 bases between them. There are 16 residues in the CDR3. The germline V gene has CDR1 SNHLY and CDR2 FYNNEI. This CDR3 reads CASSEARMTAYNEQFF. The CDR3 nucleotides are TGTGCCAGCAGTGAAGCGCGAATGACAGCCTACAATGAGCAGTTCTTC.

This clonotype was seen repeatedly, ten times or more. The CDR3, as DNA: TGTGCCAGCAGCTCGGGGGGGGGCGAAATCCTCAATCAGCCCCAGCATTTT. Its protein is CASSSGGGEILNQPQHF. This chain uses TRBV7-8 with TRBJ1-5; maybe TRBD1 (6 bases). CDR1 is SGHVS, CDR2 FQNEAQ, per germline. The CDR3 has 17 residues. Trimming pared 4 bases from V and 3 bases from J, leaving 19 bases between.

CDR3 sequence (DNA): TGTGCCAGCAGTTACTCTCGGGAGAGGGTCACAGATACGCAGTATTTT. Translating gives CASSYSRERVTDTQYF. This chain joins TRBV6-6 and TRBJ2-3; D is perhaps TRBD2 (6 bases). The V and J ends lost 0 bases and 2 bases respectively, with 12 bases between them. The CDR3 is 16 residues long. Germline assignment: CDR1 MNHNY and CDR2 SVGAGI (reference sequence).

The chain combines TRBV12-3 or TRBV12-4 with TRBJ2-5; 8 bases fit TRBD1. V was clipped by 6 bases and J by 5 bases; unmatched bases: 11. This CDR3 has 15 residues. CDR3 residues: CASSTPRGLVETQYF. CDR3 sequence (DNA): TGTGCCAGCAGCACGCCCAGGGGGCTAGTGGAGACCCAGTACTTC.

This clonotype came up many times. The junction shows a germline mismatch at one end, possibly a read error. The chain has TRBV7-9 and TRBJ2-5, with 10 positions matching TRBD2. This CDR3 comprises 17 residues. In germline, CDR1 is SEHNR, CDR2 FQNEAQ (reference sequence). The CDR3 bases are TGTGCCAGCAACCTGGCTAGCGGGAGTATTAGGGGAGAGTCCCAGTACTTC. It encodes CASNLASGSIRGESQYF.

The chain links TRBV7-9 to TRBJ2-5, with 10 bases matching TRBD1. Germline CDR1 is SEHNR and CDR2 is FQNEAQ (reference sequence). CDR3 length: 13 residues. The CDR3 sequence is CGLTRDRGETQYF. The CDR3 DNA is TGTGGATTGACTCGGGACAGGGGTGAGACCCAGTACTTC.

This clonotype was counted a few times. This rearrangement joins TRBV7-8 to TRBJ1-5; D is possibly TRBD1 (6 bases). Trimming left V 1 base short and J 11 bases short, with 15 bases between. Germline CDR1 is SGHVS and CDR2 is FQNEAQ. The CDR3 is made up of 14 amino acids. CDR3 DNA sequence: TGTGCCAGCAGCTTAGAGGGGGGGCTGGTAGCCCAGCATTTT. It specifies CASSLEGGLVAQHF.

This clonotype has a count of ten or more. The chain combines TRBV18 with TRBJ1-3; unclear D gene. Germline values: CDR1 KGHSH, CDR2 LQKENI. CDR3 length: 15 residues. The V gene lost 2 bases and the J gene lost 2 bases, with 10 bases spanning the gap. The chain's CDR3 is CASSPIPDTGNTIYF. Written as DNA, the CDR3 is TGTGCCAGCTCACCAATTCCAGACACTGGAAACACCATATATTTT.